A single sample gave rise to the 24 T cell receptor beta chains below, sequenced in a study of cytomegalovirus exposure and HLA in healthy donors. Use of 60 Vbeta and 13 Jbeta primers characterized the PCR. Using immunoSEQ multiplex PCR, the repertoire was profiled, and TCRdb retains in-frame clones only, with some absent. The sample shows fewer than 200,000 clones, 65% to 90% of them seen only once. The sample taken for sequencing was PBMCs. The receptor source for this set is a man aged 50 to 60 in good health and CMV-seropositive.

The V and J genes are TRBV25-1 and TRBJ2-1; 9 bases fit TRBD1. Germline loops: CDR1 MGHDK, CDR2 SYGVNS. After removal of 4 bases from V and 8 bases from J, the junction contained 6 bases not matched to a gene. The CDR3 covers 14 residues. The DNA of the CDR3 is TGTGCCAGCAGTGGTTACAGGGGGCGGGATGAGCAGTTCTTC. It codes for CASSGYRGRDEQFF.

This chain links TRBV6-5 with TRBJ2-5, with D possibly matching TRBD2 (6 bases). Germline-derived CDR1 and CDR2 are MNHEY and SVGAGI. The CDR3 consists of 15 residues. V dropped 2 bases and J dropped 2 bases, with 12 bases sitting between them. CDR3 sequence: CASSYVAGRQETQYF. As DNA, the CDR3 is TGTGCCAGCAGTTACGTGGCGGGGAGGCAAGAGACCCAGTACTTC.

This rearrangement joins TRBV18 to TRBJ1-5, with TRBD1 matching over 10 bases. Germline V lookup: CDR1 KGHSH, CDR2 LQKENI. The CDR3 consists of 14 residues. Germline trimming cut 5 bases from V and 7 bases from J; bases unmatched to any gene: 5. CDR3 DNA: TGTGCCAGCTCAGAGGGACAGGGGAGCCAGCCCCAGCATTTT. Translating it yields CASSEGQGSQPQHF.

The table lists this clone with a few counts. The V and J genes are TRBV4-2 and TRBJ2-7; TRBD1 aligns across 7 bases. The CDR3 sequence is 16 residues long. CDR1 and CDR2 (germline): LGHNA, YNFKEQ. The J segment lost 0 bases and the V segment lost 5 bases, leaving 10 bases of the junction unmatched. The CDR3 spells CASSATGTVYSYEQYF. The CDR3 DNA is TGTGCCAGCAGCGCGACCGGGACAGTCTACTCCTACGAGCAGTACTTC.

In this sample, this clone turned up a few times. V and J are TRBV5-4 and TRBJ2-7; TRBD2 matches 10 bases. The CDR3 consists of 16 residues. Per germline, CDR1 SGHNT and CDR2 YYREEE (reference sequence). V shed 4 bases and J 9 bases; nucleotides not matched to a gene: 16. The CDR3 sequence is CASSRLTSGVSSGQYF. CDR3 nucleotides: TGTGCCAGCAGCCGGCTCACTAGCGGGGTATCCAGTGGGCAGTACTTC. Combining the CDR3 with reference TRBV5-4 and TRBJ2-7 gives the whole variable domain ETGVTQSPTHLIKTRGQQVTLRCSSQSGHNTVSWYQQALGQGPQFIFQYYREEENGRGNFPPRFSGLQFPNYSSELNVNALELDDSALYLCASSRLTSGVSSGQYFGPGTRLTVT.

This chain connects TRBV6-4 to TRBJ2-7; D gene ambiguous. The CDR3 sequence is 15 residues long. In germline, CDR1 is MRHNA, CDR2 SNTAGT. The ends were cut back, 0 bases at V and 1 base at J, with 10 bases in the middle. For the CDR3, the DNA is TGTGCCAGCAGTGACTCCCGGGTACGATCCTACGAGCAGTACTTC. Protein: CASSDSRVRSYEQYF.

The chain employs TRBV6-1 and TRBJ1-5; a weak D match, TRBD1 (5 bases). This CDR3 contains 14 residues. From germline, CDR1 is MNHNS and CDR2 SASEGT. Trimming pared 6 bases from V and 2 bases from J, leaving 11 bases between. CDR3 coding DNA: TGTGCCAGCAGAAGGGGCGGGGGCAATCAGCCCCAGCATTTT. Amino acid sequence: CASRRGGGNQPQHF.

The chain carries TRBV7-6 and TRBJ2-7, with D possibly being TRBD1 (6 bases). Trimming cost V 0 bases and J 4 bases, with 13 bases left between them. The germline V gene encodes CDR1 SGHVS and CDR2 FNYEAQ. The length of the CDR3 is 15 residues. The CDR3 DNA reads as TGTGCCAGCAGCTTAGCGGACAGCGGCAATTACGAGCAGTACTTC. Translating it yields CASSLADSGNYEQYF.

V and J are TRBV6-1 and TRBJ2-3, with D possibly being TRBD1 (6 bases). Between the trimmed V and J ends, which lost 5 bases and 4 bases, there was a span of 16 bases. The CDR3 runs to 15 residues. Germline CDR1 is MNHNS and CDR2 is SASEGT. The CDR3 DNA follows: TGTGCCAGCAGTCTGGGCACTGGGGGCCCAGATACGCAGTATTTT. Translating it yields CASSLGTGGPDTQYF.

This chain connects TRBV18 to TRBJ1-4; 8 bases are shared with TRBD1. Germline trimming cut 4 bases from V and 1 base from J; bases unmatched to any gene: 2. This CDR3 region has 15 residues. Germline V CDR1 and CDR2: KGHSH, LQKENI. DNA for the CDR3: TGTGCCAGCTCACGCGACAGGGGAACTAATGAAAAACTGTTTTTT. Its translation: CASSRDRGTNEKLFF.

This sequence joins TRBV11-3 and TRBJ1-1, with 7 positions matching TRBD1. From germline, CDR1 is SGHNT and CDR2 YENEEA. The CDR3 covers 15 residues. J was trimmed by 2 bases and V by 5 bases; bases with no gene match: 8. The CDR3: CASSPGGQINTEAFF. The DNA for the CDR3 is TGTGCCAGCAGCCCAGGGGGACAGATTAACACTGAAGCTTTCTTT. The full variable domain, rest sourced from reference TRBV11-3 and TRBJ1-1, is EAGVVQSPRYKIIEKKQPVAFWCNPISGHNTLYWYLQNLGQGPELLIRYENEEAVDDSQLPKDRFSAERLKGVDSTLKIQPAELGDSAVYLCASSPGGQINTEAFFGQGTRLTVV.

Only one count was recorded for this clone. The chain combines TRBV10-3 with TRBJ2-1; D possibly corresponds to TRBD2 (6 bases). Germline values: CDR1 ENHRY, CDR2 SYGVKD. The CDR3 has 19 residues. V shed 0 bases and J shed 0 bases, with 18 bases lying between them. CDR3 sequence: CAISESSLVAVTSYNEQFF. The CDR3 DNA reads TGTGCCATCAGTGAGTCATCATTGGTAGCGGTGACCTCCTACAATGAGCAGTTCTTC.

CDR3 in DNA: TGTGCCAGCTCAGAGTCGCGGCAGGAGGATTATGGCTACACCTTC. It specifies CASSESRQEDYGYTF. This chain links TRBV18 with TRBJ1-2; D unclear. The V and J ends lost 5 bases and 5 bases respectively, with 18 bases between them. This CDR3 has 15 residues. Germline V gene data show CDR1 as KGHSH and CDR2 as LQKENI.

The chain employs TRBV6-4 and TRBJ2-3; D gene uncertain. Germline V gene sequence: CDR1 MRHNA, CDR2 SNTAGT. The V end lost 3 bases, the J end lost 1 base, and 5 bases lay between the germline ends. The CDR3 contains 13 residues. CDR3 protein: CASSEQGTDTQYF. Written as DNA, the CDR3 is TGTGCCAGCAGTGAACAAGGCACAGATACGCAGTATTTT.

This clone was detected a few times. The genes are TRBV27 and TRBJ1-5; D gene ambiguous. The V gene lost 3 bases and the J gene lost 0 bases, with 9 bases spanning the gap. Germline-derived CDR1 and CDR2 are MNHEY and SMNVEV (reference sequence). The CDR3 sequence is 15 residues long. CDR3 in DNA: TGTGCCAGCAGTTTGTACAGTAATAGCAATCAGCCCCAGCATTTT. Its translation: CASSLYSNSNQPQHF.

V usage is TRBV28 and J usage is TRBJ1-6; 10 nucleotides align to TRBD1. The CDR3 is made up of 18 amino acids. The germline CDR1 and CDR2 sequences are MDHEN and SYDVKM. With 5 bases clipped from V and 6 bases from J, the junction kept 13 bases outside the gene matches. CDR3 nucleotides: TGTGCCAGCAGTGACCCGGGACAGGGGTGGTCATTTAATTCACCCCTCCACTTT. It encodes CASSDPGQGWSFNSPLHF.

This clone was seen a few times. V and J are TRBV19 and TRBJ2-7, with D possibly TRBD1 on 7 matching bases. CDR1 is LNHDA and CDR2 is SQIVND in the germline V gene (reference sequence). The CDR3 has 14 residues. V was clipped by 4 bases and J by 2 bases, with 12 bases between them. The chain's CDR3 is CASSTPRGAYEQYF. The DNA of the CDR3 is TGTGCCAGTAGTACCCCCAGGGGGGCCTACGAGCAGTACTTC.

The V and J genes are TRBV6-1 and TRBJ1-1; D is uncertain. Germline lookup yields CDR1 MNHNS and CDR2 SASEGT. The germline V and J ends were trimmed by 7 bases and 4 bases, with 16 bases remaining between them. The CDR3 is 14 amino acids. CDR3 coding DNA: TGTGCCAGCACCTTTAACACCCCCAGCACTGAAGCTTTCTTT. This codes for CASTFNTPSTEAFF.

The table lists this clone with a few counts. The junction and the germline gene differ at one end; a read error may be behind it. The chain is built from TRBV7-9 and TRBJ2-7, with 8 positions matching TRBD2. This CDR3 is 12 amino acids long. Germline V lookup: CDR1 SEHNR, CDR2 FQNEAQ (reference sequence). CDR3 sequence (DNA): TGTTCCAGCAGCCGGGGGGGGTGGGAGCAGTACTTC. It encodes CSSSRGGWEQYF.

This clone showed up just once. The J gene is TRBJ1-2, the V gene TRBV27; 7 nucleotides align to TRBD1. The CDR3 contains 14 residues. J gave up 7 bases and V 5 bases, and 10 bases lay outside the gene matches. Germline V gives CDR1 MNHEY, CDR2 SMNVEV (reference sequence). In DNA form, the CDR3 reads TGTGCCAGCAGTCCGGACAGGAACTCTCCTGGCTACACCTTC. Protein product: CASSPDRNSPGYTF.

This clone has more than one count but fewer than ten. The chain has TRBV28 and TRBJ2-7; TRBD1 aligns across 7 bases. After removal of 5 bases from V and 4 bases from J, the junction contained 11 bases not matched to a gene. This CDR3 has 15 residues. CDR1 is MDHEN and CDR2 is SYDVKM in the germline V gene. The CDR3 protein is CASSQPGGPGYEQYF. CDR3 nucleotide sequence: TGTGCCAGCAGTCAACCAGGGGGTCCTGGATACGAGCAGTACTTC.

The gene calls are TRBV28 and TRBJ2-1; TRBD2 matches at 14 bases. The V gene's germline CDR1 is MDHEN and CDR2 SYDVKM. CDR3 length equals 16 residues. The V and J ends lost 4 bases and 8 bases, in that order; junction bases with no gene match: 7. The CDR3 region is CASSSPGTSGSHEQFF. The DNA of the CDR3 is TGTGCCAGCAGTTCCCCCGGGACTAGCGGGAGTCATGAGCAGTTCTTC.

This chain uses TRBV7-9 with TRBJ1-1; 11 nucleotides align to TRBD1. Germline V CDR1 and CDR2: SEHNR, FQNEAQ (reference sequence). The trim removed 3 bases at V and 4 bases at J, leaving 4 bases unmatched. The CDR3 has 15 amino acids. The CDR3 protein is CASSFAGTGGTEAFF. As DNA, the CDR3 is TGTGCCAGCAGCTTCGCCGGGACAGGGGGCACTGAAGCTTTCTTT.

V gene TRBV28 combines with J gene TRBJ1-6, with D unresolved. The CDR3 runs to 17 residues. Trimming removed 3 bases at V and 0 bases at J, with 12 bases between. Germline CDR1 is MDHEN and CDR2 is SYDVKM. CDR3 in amino acids: CASSFAAASSYNSPLHF. The CDR3 coding sequence is TGTGCCAGCAGTTTCGCGGCGGCCAGCTCCTATAATTCACCCCTCCACTTT.